This T cell receptor beta chain was documented in a study of regulatory T cells in long-lasting Graves disease. This clonotype was counted at least ten times. Its antigen is undetermined. Broader study findings: Persistent disease preferred TRBV28, TRBJ1-2 and TRBJ2-5; new disease, TRBV20-1 and TRBJ2-1.

Sequencing libraries for TCR beta were prepared with iRepertoire HTBI primers and Arm-PCR of CDR3 regions. TCRdb called the multiplex PCR reads again in MiXCR, with one record for every CDR3 protein. The sample consists of some 500,000 distinct CDR3 sequences, about 13% of them appearing once. As to time point: newly diagnosed GD, antithyroid drugs for less than 3 months. Researchers made the TCR library from RNA that was extracted from PBMCs. The V gene's germline CDR1 is SEHNR and CDR2 FQNEAQ (reference sequence). The trim removed 5 bases at V and 4 bases at J, leaving 2 bases unmatched. The CDR3 is 14 residues long. These same records also appear under a second study, on T cells in Graves' hyperthyroidism and ophthalmopathy. From that study: Used for diagnoses were clinical symptoms, serum thyroxine and TRAb, thyroid ultrasound and orbital computed tomography. Initially, a first-round RT-PCR of the TCR CDR3 employed the HTBI primer set.

The source material was peripheral blood mononuclear cells (PBMCs), sampled at new diagnosis, from a patient treated with antithyroid drugs. The chain is built from TRBV7-9 and TRBJ1-4; 9 positions agree with TRBD1. The receptor was derived from a man younger than 45 with Graves disease. The CDR3 coding sequence is TGTGCCAGCAGCGCGGACAGGGGTAATGAAAAACTGTTTTTT. Its translation: CASSADRGNEKLFF.